One sample yielded the 6 T cell receptor beta chains listed below, sequenced in a study of cytomegalovirus exposure and HLA in healthy donors. The study ran its PCR with 60 Vbeta and 13 Jbeta primers. TCRdb keeps only in-frame clones here, not all; method: immunoSEQ multiplex PCR. The sample lists 220,000 or so clones; under 80% were seen once. Sequencing used PBMCs. The origin of the receptors is a woman in her twenties or thirties in good health and CMV-seronegative.

The chain recombines TRBV6-6 with TRBJ2-2, with 7 bases identical to TRBD1. CDR3 length: 14 residues. The ends lost 5 bases at V and 7 bases at J; junction bases unmatched: 7. Per germline, CDR1 MNHNY and CDR2 SVGAGI (reference sequence). In DNA, the CDR3 is TGTGCCAGCAGTGACAGGGTGGGAATCGGGGAGCTGTTTTTT. Protein product: CASSDRVGIGELFF.

The chain has TRBV7-9 and TRBJ2-5, with a tentative D call TRBD2 (5 bases). Trimming removed 4 bases at V and 1 base at J, with 16 bases between. CDR1 SEHNR and CDR2 FQNEAQ come from the germline V gene (reference sequence). This CDR3 is 16 amino acids long. The CDR3 bases are TGTGCCAGCAGCTGGGAACTAGACGCGGGCCAAGAGACCCAGTACTTC. Encoded protein: CASSWELDAGQETQYF.

The chain links TRBV7-6 to TRBJ2-1, with 9 positions matching TRBD1. V lost 5 bases to trimming and J lost 6 bases; unmatched junction nucleotides: 5. The CDR3 has 14 amino acids. Germline loops: CDR1 SGHVS, CDR2 FNYEAQ. DNA for the CDR3: TGTGCCAGCAGCGTACGACAGGGGGTCAATGAGCAGTTCTTC. Its translation: CASSVRQGVNEQFF.

This clone has only one observation. The chain carries TRBV5-6 and TRBJ2-2; 10 bases align to TRBD1. This CDR3 comprises 15 residues. V shed 4 bases and J 5 bases; nucleotides not matched to a gene: 5. Germline V lookup: CDR1 SGHDT, CDR2 YYEEEE. CDR3 nucleotide sequence: TGTGCCAGCAGCCCGGACAGGGGGGGGACCGGGGAGCTGTTTTTT. Amino acids: CASSPDRGGTGELFF.

This chain uses TRBV6-5 with TRBJ1-5; no clear D. The CDR3 has 13 amino acids. Trimming cost V 6 bases and J 4 bases, with 10 bases left between them. The V gene's germline CDR1 is MNHEY and CDR2 SVGAGI. The CDR3 here is CASRVADNQPQHF. DNA for the CDR3: TGTGCCAGCAGGGTCGCGGATAATCAGCCCCAGCATTTT.

As concerns this clone: Compared with germline, one end of the junction differs, possibly owing to a read error. This chain links TRBV11-3 with TRBJ2-7; TRBD2 might be the D (5 bases). This CDR3 is built from 15 residues. The germline CDR1 and CDR2 sequences are SGHNT and YENEEA. The CDR3 protein is CASNLGEWSGYEQYF. In nucleotides, the CDR3 is TGTGCCAGCAACTTAGGAGAATGGAGCGGCTACGAGCAGTACTTC.